The 30 T cell receptor beta chains given below trace back to one sample, sequenced in a study of T cells in Graves' hyperthyroidism and ophthalmopathy. TCR beta CDR3 regions were amplified from RNA transcripts. TCR CDR3 underwent first-round RT-PCR with the HTBI primer set. From the multiplex PCR reads, TCRdb called clonotypes with MiXCR, one entry per CDR3 protein. The top ten hold roughly 10% of the sample, which has hundreds of thousands of distinct CDR3 sequences, around 13% seen once. Sequencing was performed on blood. These receptors were taken from a woman younger than 30 with Graves' hyperthyroidism.

This clonotype has only a few counts. The chain combines TRBV7-9 with TRBJ1-6; D is undetermined. CDR3 length: 13 residues. V was cut by 8 bases and J by 11 bases, with 16 bases left in between. CDR1 SEHNR and CDR2 FQNEAQ come from the germline V gene (reference sequence). The CDR3 DNA reads TGTGCCAGCTCTATGAAGTCGTCTACACCCCTCCACTTT. Residues: CASSMKSSTPLHF.

This clonotype was seen more than once but under ten times. Here the CDR3 reads CSVEESAGGWSNEQFF. CDR3 nucleotide sequence: TGCAGCGTTGAAGAATCAGCGGGTGGATGGTCCAATGAGCAGTTCTTC. The chain recombines TRBV29-1 with TRBJ2-1; D might be TRBD2 (6 bases). The CDR3 sequence is 16 residues long. V shed 0 bases and J shed 6 bases, with 18 bases lying between them. Germline CDR1 is SQVTM and CDR2 is ANQGSEA.

V is TRBV7-9 and J is TRBJ2-2, with 12 bases that match TRBD2. V was pared by 0 bases and J by 7 bases, with 9 bases of the junction left unmatched. Looked up from germline, CDR1 is SEHNR and CDR2 is FQNEAQ (reference sequence). The CDR3 loop spans 18 amino acids. Here the CDR3 reads CASSLANPGLAGGGELFF. CDR3 coding DNA: TGTGCCAGCAGCTTAGCTAACCCGGGACTAGCGGGTGGCGGGGAGCTGTTTTTT.

This clonotype came up a few times. J is TRBJ2-7 and V is TRBV7-6; D gene unclear. The CDR3 loop spans 14 amino acids. The germline CDR1 and CDR2 sequences are SGHVS and FNYEAQ. Trimming removed 3 bases at V and 0 bases at J, with 9 bases between. CDR3 sequence (DNA): TGTGCCAGCAGCTTTGGAAGACCCTCCTACGAGCAGTACTTC. Its translation is CASSFGRPSYEQYF.

The J gene is TRBJ2-7, the V gene TRBV19; 7 bases fit TRBD1. The germline V gene encodes CDR1 LNHDA and CDR2 SQIVND (reference sequence). The length of the CDR3 is 15 residues. Losses at the gene ends were 2 bases for V and 1 base for J; bases not matched to a gene: 5. CDR3 bases: TGTGCCAGTAGTATAAGTTGGACAGGATCCTACGAGCAGTACTTC. Protein sequence: CASSISWTGSYEQYF. Drawing the rest from reference TRBV19 and TRBJ2-7, the complete variable domain is DGGITQSPKYLFRKEGQNVTLSCEQNLNHDAMYWYRQDPGQGLRLIYYSQIVNDFQKGDIAEGYSVSREKKESFPLTVTSAQKNPTAFYLCASSISWTGSYEQYFGPGTRLTVT.

The chain joins TRBV28 to TRBJ2-5, with a possible D match to TRBD1 (5 bases). The CDR3 covers 14 residues. Per germline, CDR1 MDHEN and CDR2 SYDVKM. V shed 3 bases and J shed 5 bases, with 13 bases lying between them. CDR3 protein: CASSFKAGPETQYF. CDR3 nucleotides: TGTGCCAGCAGTTTTAAGGCAGGGCCGGAGACCCAGTACTTC.

This clonotype has a count of ten or more. This sequence joins TRBV13 and TRBJ1-1; D gene ambiguous. Germline-derived CDR1 and CDR2 are PRHDT and FYEKMQ (reference sequence). This CDR3 region has 14 residues. V gave up 5 bases and J gave up 0 bases, with 10 bases separating them. CDR3 sequence reads: CASSPNPVNTEAFF. The CDR3, as DNA: TGTGCCAGCAGCCCGAATCCCGTGAACACTGAAGCTTTCTTT.

This clonotype came up a few times. This chain uses TRBV29-1 with TRBJ1-1, with 7 positions matching TRBD1. This CDR3 contains 13 residues. CDR1 is SQVTM, CDR2 ANQGSEA, per germline. V lost 6 bases, J lost 4 bases, and 8 bases stayed unmatched. The CDR3 loop is CSVTGTVGTEAFF. Here the CDR3 DNA reads TGCAGCGTGACCGGGACAGTGGGCACTGAAGCTTTCTTT.

This clonotype showed up many times. The chain employs TRBV11-3 and TRBJ2-7, with D unclear. Germline V gene sequence: CDR1 SGHNT, CDR2 YENEEA. V was shortened by 5 bases and J by 2 bases, with 19 bases between the two germline ends. The CDR3 loop spans 16 amino acids. CDR3 residues: CASSDSPPISPYEQYF. In nucleotides, the CDR3 is TGTGCCAGCAGCGACTCCCCACCCATCTCCCCCTACGAGCAGTACTTC.

This clonotype was counted ten times or more. The chain joins TRBV2 to TRBJ1-2, with D perhaps TRBD1 (5 bases). This CDR3 has 14 amino acids. CDR1 is SNHLY and CDR2 is FYNNEI in the germline V gene. The V end lost 6 bases, the J end lost 1 base, and 12 bases lay between the germline ends. The CDR3, as DNA: TGTGCCAGCAGGGGGGATCTCCATAACTATGGCTACACCTTC. Its translation is CASRGDLHNYGYTF.

This clonotype occurred a few times. CDR3 region: CASSLFRSSTDTQYF. CDR3 nucleotide sequence: TGTGCCAGCAGCTTATTTAGGAGTAGCACAGATACGCAGTATTTT. The chain joins TRBV7-2 to TRBJ2-3, with unresolved D. Trimming took 2 bases from V and 0 from J, leaving 9 bases between them. CDR3 length equals 15 residues. Germline CDR1 reads SGHTA; CDR2 reads FQGNSA. Together with reference TRBV7-2 and TRBJ2-3, the CDR3 gives the full variable domain: GAGVSQSPSNKVTEKGKDVELRCDPISGHTALYWYRQSLGQGLEFLIYFQGNSAPDKSGLPSDRFSAERTGGSVSTLTIQRTQQEDSAVYLCASSLFRSSTDTQYFGPGTRLTVL.

This clonotype was seen many times. The CDR3 region has the DNA TGTGCCAGCAGCTTTGACAGCTCCTACGAGCAGTACTTC. It encodes CASSFDSSYEQYF. The chain joins TRBV7-8 to TRBJ2-7, with a weak D call TRBD1 (5 bases). CDR3 length equals 13 residues. In germline, CDR1 is SGHVS, CDR2 FQNEAQ. V lost 3 bases and J lost 0, with 6 bases in between. Full variable domain (missing parts from reference TRBV7-8 and TRBJ2-7): GAGVSQSPRYKVAKRGQDVALRCDPISGHVSLFWYQQALGQGPEFLTYFQNEAQLDKSGLPSDRFFAERPEGSVSTLKIQRTQQEDSAVYLCASSFDSSYEQYFGPGTRLTVT.

This clonotype appeared many times. The chain has TRBV11-2 and TRBJ2-2, with 7 bases that match TRBD2. V dropped 11 bases and J dropped 1; count of bases not matched to a gene: 22. Per the germline V gene, CDR1 is SGHAT and CDR2 is FQNNGV. The CDR3 extends over 19 amino acids. In DNA form, the CDR3 reads TGTGCCGGAACATGGGAGGGGACTTCTATTTTAAAGAACACCGGGGAGCTGTTTTTT. Translation: CAGTWEGTSILKNTGELFF.

The chain uses TRBV5-1 and TRBJ2-1; the match to TRBD2 covers 11 bases. The germline V gene has CDR1 SGHRS and CDR2 YFSETQ. CDR3 length: 18 residues. Trimming removed 6 bases from V and 2 bases from J; junction bases left unmatched: 13. The CDR3 sequence is CASTPSPGTSGTYNEQFF. The CDR3 nucleotides are TGCGCCAGCACCCCCAGTCCCGGGACTAGCGGAACCTACAATGAGCAGTTCTTC.

The chain has TRBV18 and TRBJ2-1; D ambiguous. V was trimmed by 1 base and J by 3 bases, leaving 16 bases between them. The CDR3 runs to 17 residues. Per the germline V gene, CDR1 is KGHSH and CDR2 is LQKENI. CDR3 sequence (DNA): TGTGCCAGCTCACCACTTGGCATCGGCGGAAACTACAATGAGCAGTTCTTC. Translation: CASSPLGIGGNYNEQFF.

The chain has TRBV5-6 and TRBJ2-1; D is possibly TRBD1 or TRBD2 (5 bases each). The germline V gene has CDR1 SGHDT and CDR2 YYEEEE. V lost 2 bases and J 15 bases, leaving 18 bases between the germline ends. This CDR3 has 13 amino acids. This CDR3 reads CASSFLGVVSWFF. The CDR3 DNA reads TGTGCCAGCAGCTTTTTGGGGGTCGTTTCTTGGTTCTTC.

The table lists this clonotype with many counts. This chain links TRBV18 with TRBJ1-1; 11 bases match TRBD1. The CDR3 runs to 16 residues. V dropped 1 base and J dropped 5; count of bases not matched to a gene: 6. Germline V gives CDR1 KGHSH, CDR2 LQKENI. The CDR3 bases are TGTGCCAGCTCACCACTAGGACAGGGGGCCGGAACTGAAGCTTTCTTT. Translating gives CASSPLGQGAGTEAFF.

J is TRBJ2-1 and V is TRBV12-3 or TRBV12-4, with D perhaps TRBD2 (6 bases). The CDR3 runs 15 residues. V was pared by 2 bases and J by 6 bases, with 14 bases between. The CDR3 DNA reads TGTGCCAGCAGTTTATGGGGGAGGTCCCCCAATGAGCAGTTCTTC. Translating gives CASSLWGRSPNEQFF.

Worth noting for this clonotype: A much larger clone is a single base away; this may be a read error. The chain links TRBV7-9 to TRBJ1-5; 7 bases align to TRBD1. V trimming: 5 bases; J trimming: 4 bases; junction bases outside the gene matches: 2. The CDR3 sequence is 13 residues long. From germline, CDR1 is SEHNR and CDR2 FQNEAQ (reference sequence). This CDR3 reads CASSQGQNQPQHF. CDR3 bases: TGTGCCAGCAGCCAGGGACAGAATCAGCCCCAGCATTTT.

Turning to this clonotype: A clone one base away is much larger, so this may be a read error. The rearrangement joins TRBV28 to TRBJ1-1; D may be TRBD1 (5 bases). Trimming took off 4 bases at V and 4 bases at J, with 22 bases between the two ends. Germline CDR1 is MDHEN and CDR2 is SYDVKM. The CDR3 is 17 amino acids. The CDR3 loop reads CASSSMAGGLRGTEAFF. CDR3 DNA: TGTGCCAGCAGTTCTATGGCCGGGGGACTTAGGGGCACTGAAGCTTTCTTT.

Worth noting for this clonotype: Germline and junction disagree at one end, which may indicate a read error. The chain combines TRBV4-1 with TRBJ2-7; 7 bases map to TRBD2. CDR3 length: 16 amino acids. Germline V gene sequence: CDR1 MGHRA, CDR2 YSYEKL. In nucleotides, the CDR3 is TGCTCCAGCAGCAAAGGTCTAGCGGAGGACTTCTACGAGCAGTACTTC. The encoded protein is CSSSKGLAEDFYEQYF.

This clonotype appeared a few times. The chain links TRBV7-6 to TRBJ2-2; 10 nucleotides line up with TRBD2. The V segment lost 4 bases and the J segment 1 base; nucleotides outside the gene matches: 9. The germline gives CDR1 SGHVS, CDR2 FNYEAQ. The CDR3 is 18 amino acids. CDR3 in DNA: TGTGCCAGCAGCTCTCCCGCACTAGCGGGGATGAACACCGGGGAGCTGTTTTTT. This gives the protein CASSSPALAGMNTGELFF.

The CDR3, as DNA: TGCAGCGTTGCGCCGGACGGTCGGGGAGGCGAGCAGTACTTC. Its protein product is CSVAPDGRGGEQYF. The chain uses TRBV29-1 and TRBJ2-7, with TRBD2 as a possible D gene (6 bases). Germline values: CDR1 SQVTM, CDR2 ANQGSEA. The V end was cut by 4 bases, the J end by 6 bases, with 19 bases between. The CDR3 covers 14 residues.

The chain is built from TRBV28 and TRBJ1-6; D perhaps matches TRBD1 (5 bases). In germline, CDR1 is MDHEN, CDR2 SYDVKM. The CDR3 contains 15 residues. V was clipped by 2 bases and J by 10 bases, with 15 bases between them. The CDR3 DNA sequence: TGTGCCAGCAGTTTACGGGGGGTAGTAAAATCACCCCTCCACTTT. It translates to CASSLRGVVKSPLHF.

V usage is TRBV5-1 and J usage is TRBJ2-2; D is possibly TRBD2 (5 bases). Germline assignment: CDR1 SGHRS and CDR2 YFSETQ. This CDR3 has 15 amino acids. With 7 bases removed from V and 0 bases from J, the gap between germline ends came to 13 bases. CDR3 in DNA: TGCGCCAGCTCAGCCCCTAGCCCGAACACCGGGGAGCTGTTTTTT. This encodes CASSAPSPNTGELFF.

This clonotype was recorded at least ten times. The chain joins TRBV4-3 to TRBJ2-1; 9 bases map to TRBD1. Germline V lookup: CDR1 LGHNA, CDR2 YSLEER. With V trimmed by 1 base and J by 7 bases, 11 bases remained unmatched. The CDR3 sequence is 17 residues long. The CDR3 spells CASSQGKVQGARNEQFF. In DNA form, the CDR3 reads TGCGCCAGCAGCCAAGGGAAAGTACAGGGGGCTAGAAATGAGCAGTTCTTC.

This clonotype has a count of ten or more. The chain uses TRBV27 and TRBJ2-2; D remains ambiguous. The CDR3 has 15 amino acids. The V end lost 4 bases, the J end lost 3 bases, and 12 bases lay between the germline ends. Germline CDR1 is MNHEY and CDR2 is SMNVEV (reference sequence). CDR3 DNA sequence: TGTGCCAGCAGTTCCTACATAAGGGACACCGGGGAGCTGTTTTTT. Amino acid sequence: CASSSYIRDTGELFF.

For this clonotype: This could be a read error, since a much larger clone is one nucleotide away. The chain employs TRBV14 and TRBJ2-7; 7 bases align to TRBD2. Losses at the gene ends were 1 base for V and 0 bases for J; bases not matched to a gene: 3. This CDR3 comprises 15 residues. Germline lookup yields CDR1 SGHDN and CDR2 FVKESK. DNA of the CDR3: TGTGCCAGCAGCCAAGGGGGGGGGAGCTCCTACGAGCAGTACTTC. Translating gives CASSQGGGSSYEQYF.

There are a few counts of this clonotype. The V call is TRBV19, the J call TRBJ2-1, with 9 bases matching TRBD2. The V segment lost 1 base and the J segment 9 bases; nucleotides outside the gene matches: 7. Germline CDR1 and CDR2: LNHDA and SQIVND (reference sequence). The CDR3 is 15 residues long. CDR3 loop: CASSIGAGGPIEQFF. CDR3 nucleotides: TGTGCCAGTAGTATAGGCGCGGGAGGGCCTATTGAGCAGTTCTTC.

This clonotype was counted a few times. The chain joins TRBV6-4 to TRBJ2-1; no firm D call. CDR1 and CDR2 from the germline V gene are MRHNA and SNTAGT. With 4 bases removed from V and 1 base from J, the gap between germline ends came to 14 bases. The CDR3 is 16 amino acids. As DNA, the CDR3 is TGTGCCAGCAGTGTCAGATGTCGAGCTTCCTACAATGAGCAGTTCTTC. It specifies CASSVRCRASYNEQFF.